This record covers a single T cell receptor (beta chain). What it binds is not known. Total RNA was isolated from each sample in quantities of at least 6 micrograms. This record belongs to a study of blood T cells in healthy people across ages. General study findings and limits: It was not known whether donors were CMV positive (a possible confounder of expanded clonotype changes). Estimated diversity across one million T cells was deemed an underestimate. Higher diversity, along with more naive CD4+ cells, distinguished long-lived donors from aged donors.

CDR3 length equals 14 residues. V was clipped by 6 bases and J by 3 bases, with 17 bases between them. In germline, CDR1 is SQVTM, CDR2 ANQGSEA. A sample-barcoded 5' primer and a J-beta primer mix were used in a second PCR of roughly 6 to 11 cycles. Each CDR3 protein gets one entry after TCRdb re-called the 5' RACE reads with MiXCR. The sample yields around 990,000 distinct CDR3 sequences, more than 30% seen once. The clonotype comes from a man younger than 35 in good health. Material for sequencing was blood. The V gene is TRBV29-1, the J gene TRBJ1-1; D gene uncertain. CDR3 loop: CSVTKRQAHTEAFF. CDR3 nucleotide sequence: TGCAGCGTGACCAAGCGGCAGGCCCACACTGAAGCTTTCTTT.